This TCR beta chain was retrieved from a study of blood T cell repertoires in COVID-19. Study-wide context: The United States, Italy and Spain were the sources of the acute and convalescent COVID-19 samples.

As originally analysed: Scientists estimated how many nucleated cells there were by amplifying reference gene primers. Using immunoSEQ multiplex PCR, the repertoire was profiled, and TCRdb retains in-frame clones only, with some absent. Clonal size and the V and J genes are those of that table, whereas D and trimming came from the DNA. The sample shows 200,000 to 300,000 clones, approximately 85% of them seen only once. This receptor was taken from a woman in her sixties or seventies with active or convalescent COVID-19. What was sequenced was peripheral blood.

The CDR3 region has the DNA TGTGCCAGCTCCCTTCTGCCGGGGGGGCCCCCTAGCACAGATACGCAGTATTTT. Protein product: CASSLLPGGPPSTDTQYF. The genes are TRBV18 and TRBJ2-3; 8 positions agree with TRBD2. Looked up from germline, CDR1 is KGHSH and CDR2 is LQKENI. The trim removed 6 bases at V and 0 bases at J, leaving 14 bases unmatched. The CDR3 is 18 residues long.